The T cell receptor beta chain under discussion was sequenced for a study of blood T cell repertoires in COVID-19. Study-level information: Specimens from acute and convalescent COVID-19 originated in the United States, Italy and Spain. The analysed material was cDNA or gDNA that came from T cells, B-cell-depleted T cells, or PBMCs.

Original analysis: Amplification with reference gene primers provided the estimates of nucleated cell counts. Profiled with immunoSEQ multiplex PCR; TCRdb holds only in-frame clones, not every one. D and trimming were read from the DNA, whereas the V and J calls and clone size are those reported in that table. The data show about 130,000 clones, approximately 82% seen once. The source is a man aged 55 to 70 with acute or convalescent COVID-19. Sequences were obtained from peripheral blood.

CDR3 in DNA: TGTGCCAGCAGCCAAGTCCGGGGGGAGTGGAATGAGCAGTTCTTC. This gives the protein CASSQVRGEWNEQFF. The chain joins TRBV14 to TRBJ2-1, with 7 bases fitting TRBD2. The CDR3 spans 15 residues. Losses at the gene ends were 1 base for V and 7 bases for J; bases not matched to a gene: 7. Germline V gives CDR1 SGHDN, CDR2 FVKESK.